Below, 4 T cell receptor beta chains from the same sample are listed, as sequenced in a study of CD8 T cells in Susac syndrome. RNA amounts of about 0.45 to 1 ug underwent reverse transcription with random hexamers. MiXCR was run by TCRdb on the immunoSEQ multiplex PCR reads, yielding one entry per CDR3 protein. Of fewer than 350,000 distinct CDR3 sequences in the sample, about 90% were seen once. The sequencing input was CD4+ T cells from PBMCs. Source of these receptors: a human donor with multiple sclerosis.

The gene calls are TRBV2 and TRBJ2-2, with TRBD2 matching 9 bases. V shed 5 bases and J 6 bases; nucleotides not matched to a gene: 7. Germline V gene data show CDR1 as SNHLY and CDR2 as FYNNEI. This CDR3 has 15 residues. In DNA form, the CDR3 reads TGTGCCAGCAGTATAGGAGCGGGAGGTTCCGGGGAGCTGTTTTTT. Protein: CASSIGAGGSGELFF.

The chain joins TRBV5-1 to TRBJ2-3; 7 positions agree with TRBD1. Losses at the gene ends were 4 bases for V and 2 bases for J; bases not matched to a gene: 4. CDR3 length equals 14 residues. Germline CDR1 reads SGHRS; CDR2 reads YFSETQ. The CDR3 here is CASSPGQPTDTQYF. The CDR3 region has the DNA TGCGCCAGCAGCCCGGGACAGCCCACAGATACGCAGTATTTT.

V usage is TRBV7-2 and J usage is TRBJ2-5; D is possibly TRBD2 (6 bases). This CDR3 has 14 residues. Germline-derived CDR1 and CDR2 are SGHTA and FQGNSA. Trimming stripped 2 bases from V and 7 bases from J, with 14 bases between. The CDR3 reads CASSLPRGLGTQYF. The CDR3 DNA sequence: TGTGCCAGCAGCTTACCTCGGGGGTTGGGGACCCAGTACTTC.

J is TRBJ2-1 and V is TRBV4-2; D might be TRBD2 (6 bases). The CDR3 totals 15 residues. V lost 4 bases and J lost 3, with 13 bases in between. Germline V gene sequence: CDR1 LGHNA, CDR2 YNFKEQ. CDR3 coding DNA: TGTGCCAGCAGCCCCCCTAGGGACTTCTACAATGAGCAGTTCTTC. Translation: CASSPPRDFYNEQFF.